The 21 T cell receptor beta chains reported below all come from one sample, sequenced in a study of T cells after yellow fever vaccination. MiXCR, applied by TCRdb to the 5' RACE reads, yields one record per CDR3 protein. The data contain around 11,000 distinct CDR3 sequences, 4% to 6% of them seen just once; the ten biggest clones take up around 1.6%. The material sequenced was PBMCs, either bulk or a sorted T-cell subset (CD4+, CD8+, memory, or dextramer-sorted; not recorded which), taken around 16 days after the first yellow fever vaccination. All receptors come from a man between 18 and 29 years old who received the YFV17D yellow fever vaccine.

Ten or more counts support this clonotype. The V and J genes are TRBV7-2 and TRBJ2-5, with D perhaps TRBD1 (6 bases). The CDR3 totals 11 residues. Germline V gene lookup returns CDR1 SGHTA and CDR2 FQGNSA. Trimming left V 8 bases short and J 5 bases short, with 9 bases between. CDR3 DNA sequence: TGTGCCAGCCTGAGGGGGGAGACCCAGTACTTC. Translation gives CASLRGETQYF. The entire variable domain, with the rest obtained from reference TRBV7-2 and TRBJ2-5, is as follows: GAGVSQSPSNKVTEKGKDVELRCDPISGHTALYWYRQSLGQGLEFLIYFQGNSAPDKSGLPSDRFSAERTGGSVSTLTIQRTQQEDSAVYLCASLRGETQYFGPGTRLLVL.

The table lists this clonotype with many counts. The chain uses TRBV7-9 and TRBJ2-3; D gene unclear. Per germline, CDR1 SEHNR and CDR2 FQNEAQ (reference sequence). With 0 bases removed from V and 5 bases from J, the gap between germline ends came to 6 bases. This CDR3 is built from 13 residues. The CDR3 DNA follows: TGTGCCAGCAGCTTAGCGGCCGGAGATACGCAGTATTTT. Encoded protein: CASSLAAGDTQYF. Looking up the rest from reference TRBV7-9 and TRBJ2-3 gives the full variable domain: DTGVSQNPRHKITKRGQNVTFRCDPISEHNRLYWYRQTLGQGPEFLTYFQNEAQLEKSRLLSDRFSAERPKGSFSTLEIQRTEQGDSAMYLCASSLAAGDTQYFGPGTRLTVL.

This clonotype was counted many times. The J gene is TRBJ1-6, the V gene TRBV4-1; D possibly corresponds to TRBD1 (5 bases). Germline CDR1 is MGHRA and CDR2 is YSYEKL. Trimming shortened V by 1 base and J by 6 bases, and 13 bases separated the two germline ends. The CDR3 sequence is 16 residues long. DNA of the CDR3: TGCGCCAGCAGCCAAGGCAGGGCCGGGGTTAATTCACCCCTCCACTTT. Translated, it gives CASSQGRAGVNSPLHF.

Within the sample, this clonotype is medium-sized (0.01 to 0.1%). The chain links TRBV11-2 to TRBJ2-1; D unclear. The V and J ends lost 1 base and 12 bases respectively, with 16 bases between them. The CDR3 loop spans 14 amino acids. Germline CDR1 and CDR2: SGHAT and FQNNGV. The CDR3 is CASSLGDFTSGQFF. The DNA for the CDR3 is TGTGCCAGCAGCTTAGGAGACTTCACCTCCGGGCAGTTCTTC. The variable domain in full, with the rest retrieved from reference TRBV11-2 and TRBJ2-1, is EAGVAQSPRYKIIEKRQSVAFWCNPISGHATLYWYQQILGQGPKLLIQFQNNGVVDDSQLPKDRFSAERLKGVDSTLKIQPAKLEDSAVYLCASSLGDFTSGQFFGPGTRLTVL.

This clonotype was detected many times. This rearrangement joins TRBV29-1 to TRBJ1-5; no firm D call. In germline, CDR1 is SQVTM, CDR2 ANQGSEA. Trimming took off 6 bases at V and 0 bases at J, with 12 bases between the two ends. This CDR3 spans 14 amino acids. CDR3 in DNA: TGCAGCGTCCGGACGGCGAATAGCAATCAGCCCCAGCATTTT. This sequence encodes CSVRTANSNQPQHF.

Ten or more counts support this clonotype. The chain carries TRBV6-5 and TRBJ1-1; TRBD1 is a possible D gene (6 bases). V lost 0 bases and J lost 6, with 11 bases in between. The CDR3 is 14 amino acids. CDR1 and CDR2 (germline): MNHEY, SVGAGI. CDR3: CASSYSQGKAEAFF. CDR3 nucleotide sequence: TGTGCCAGCAGTTACTCTCAGGGGAAGGCTGAAGCTTTCTTT.

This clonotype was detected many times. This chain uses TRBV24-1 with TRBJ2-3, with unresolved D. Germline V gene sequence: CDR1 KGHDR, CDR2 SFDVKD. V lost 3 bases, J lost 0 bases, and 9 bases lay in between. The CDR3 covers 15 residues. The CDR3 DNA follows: TGTGCCACCAGTGATGCAACGGACAGCACAGATACGCAGTATTTT. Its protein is CATSDATDSTDTQYF.

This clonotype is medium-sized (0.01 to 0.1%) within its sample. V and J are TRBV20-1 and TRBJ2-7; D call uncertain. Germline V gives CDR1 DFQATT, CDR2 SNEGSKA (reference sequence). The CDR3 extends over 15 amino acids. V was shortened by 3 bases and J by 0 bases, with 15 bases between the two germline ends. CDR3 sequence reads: CSASQQRSSSYEQYF. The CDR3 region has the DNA TGCAGTGCTAGTCAACAGCGTTCGAGCTCCTACGAGCAGTACTTC.

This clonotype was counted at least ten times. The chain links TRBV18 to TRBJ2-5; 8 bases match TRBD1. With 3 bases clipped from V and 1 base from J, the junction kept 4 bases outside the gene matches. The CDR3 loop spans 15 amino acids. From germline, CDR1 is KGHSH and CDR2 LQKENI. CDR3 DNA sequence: TGTGCCAGCTCACCGCCCGGGACAGGCCAAGAGACCCAGTACTTC. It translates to CASSPPGTGQETQYF.

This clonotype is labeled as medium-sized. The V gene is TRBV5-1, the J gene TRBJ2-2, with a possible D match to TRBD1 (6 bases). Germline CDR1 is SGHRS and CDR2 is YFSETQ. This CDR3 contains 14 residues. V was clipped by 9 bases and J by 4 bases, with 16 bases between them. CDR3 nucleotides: TGCGCCACCGCCTCACAGGGTACCACCGGGGAGCTGTTTTTT. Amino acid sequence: CATASQGTTGELFF. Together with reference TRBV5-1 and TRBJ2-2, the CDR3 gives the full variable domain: KAGVTQTPRYLIKTRGQQVTLSCSPISGHRSVSWYQQTPGQGLQFLFEYFSETQRNKGNFPGRFSGRQFSNSRSEMNVSTLELGDSALYLCATASQGTTGELFFGEGSRLTVL.

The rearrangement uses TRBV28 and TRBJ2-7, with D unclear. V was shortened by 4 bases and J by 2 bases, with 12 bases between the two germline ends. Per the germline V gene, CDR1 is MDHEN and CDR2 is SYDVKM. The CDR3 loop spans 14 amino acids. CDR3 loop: CASSSLGSTYEQYV. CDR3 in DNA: TGTGCCAGCAGTTCTTTGGGCAGTACCTACGAGCAGTACGTC.

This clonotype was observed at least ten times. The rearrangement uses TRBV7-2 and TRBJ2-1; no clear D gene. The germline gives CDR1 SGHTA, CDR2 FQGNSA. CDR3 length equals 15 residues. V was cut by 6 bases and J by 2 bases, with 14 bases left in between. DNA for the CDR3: TGTGCCAGCAGTCTTTACGGTTCCCCCTACAATGAGCAGTTCTTC. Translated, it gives CASSLYGSPYNEQFF. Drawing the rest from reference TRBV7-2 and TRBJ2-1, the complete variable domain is GAGVSQSPSNKVTEKGKDVELRCDPISGHTALYWYRQSLGQGLEFLIYFQGNSAPDKSGLPSDRFSAERTGGSVSTLTIQRTQQEDSAVYLCASSLYGSPYNEQFFGPGTRLTVL.

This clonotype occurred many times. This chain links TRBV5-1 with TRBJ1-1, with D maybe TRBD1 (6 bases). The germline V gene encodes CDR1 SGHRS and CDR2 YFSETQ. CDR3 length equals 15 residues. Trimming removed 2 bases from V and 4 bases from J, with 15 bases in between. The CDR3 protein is CASSFHRAAGTEAFF. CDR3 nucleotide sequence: TGCGCCAGCAGCTTCCACAGGGCCGCGGGCACTGAAGCTTTCTTT. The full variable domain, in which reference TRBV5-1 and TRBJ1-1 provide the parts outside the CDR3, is KAGVTQTPRYLIKTRGQQVTLSCSPISGHRSVSWYQQTPGQGLQFLFEYFSETQRNKGNFPGRFSGRQFSNSRSEMNVSTLELGDSALYLCASSFHRAAGTEAFFGQGTRLTVV.

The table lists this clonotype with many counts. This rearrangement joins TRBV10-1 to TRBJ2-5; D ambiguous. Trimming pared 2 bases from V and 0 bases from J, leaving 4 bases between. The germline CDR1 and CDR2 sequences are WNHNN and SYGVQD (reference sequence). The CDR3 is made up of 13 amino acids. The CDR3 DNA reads TGCGCCAGCAGTGAGGGACACCAAGAGACCCAGTACTTC. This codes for CASSEGHQETQYF.

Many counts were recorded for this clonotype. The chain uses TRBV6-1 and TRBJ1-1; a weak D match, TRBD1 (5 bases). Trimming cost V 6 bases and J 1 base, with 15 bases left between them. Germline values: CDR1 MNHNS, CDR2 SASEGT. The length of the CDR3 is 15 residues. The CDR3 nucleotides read TGTGCCAGCAGCGACCAGGGTATCGAGAACACTGAAGCTTTCTTT. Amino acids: CASSDQGIENTEAFF.

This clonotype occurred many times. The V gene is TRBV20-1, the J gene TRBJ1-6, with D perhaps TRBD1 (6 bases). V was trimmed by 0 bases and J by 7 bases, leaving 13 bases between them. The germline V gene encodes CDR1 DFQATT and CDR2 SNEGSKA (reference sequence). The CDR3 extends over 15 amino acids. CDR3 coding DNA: TGCAGTGCTAGAGATCGCCGGACAGTAAATTCACCCCTCCACTTT. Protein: CSARDRRTVNSPLHF.

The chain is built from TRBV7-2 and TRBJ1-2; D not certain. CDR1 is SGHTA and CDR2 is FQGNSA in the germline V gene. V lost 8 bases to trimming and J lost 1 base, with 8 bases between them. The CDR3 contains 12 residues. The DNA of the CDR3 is TGTGCCAGCCGTGGACTTAACTATGGCTACACCTTC. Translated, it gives CASRGLNYGYTF. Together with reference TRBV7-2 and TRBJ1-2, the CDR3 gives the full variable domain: GAGVSQSPSNKVTEKGKDVELRCDPISGHTALYWYRQSLGQGLEFLIYFQGNSAPDKSGLPSDRFSAERTGGSVSTLTIQRTQQEDSAVYLCASRGLNYGYTFGSGTRLTVV.

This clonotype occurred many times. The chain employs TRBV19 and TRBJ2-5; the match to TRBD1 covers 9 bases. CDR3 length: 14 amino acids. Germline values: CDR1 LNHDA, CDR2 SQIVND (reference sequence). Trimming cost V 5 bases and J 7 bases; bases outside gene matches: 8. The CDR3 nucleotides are TGTGCCAGTAGTGGGACAGGGTTGGCGTTGACCCAGTACTTC. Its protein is CASSGTGLALTQYF.

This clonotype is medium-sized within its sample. CDR3 loop: CSARSGVDEQYF. The CDR3, as DNA: TGCAGTGCTAGATCAGGGGTGGACGAGCAGTACTTC. The chain couples TRBV20-1 to TRBJ2-7, with D possibly TRBD1 on 6 matching bases. The V end lost 2 bases, the J end lost 5 bases, and 10 bases lay between the germline ends. Germline loops: CDR1 DFQATT, CDR2 SNEGSKA (reference sequence). This CDR3 has 12 residues.

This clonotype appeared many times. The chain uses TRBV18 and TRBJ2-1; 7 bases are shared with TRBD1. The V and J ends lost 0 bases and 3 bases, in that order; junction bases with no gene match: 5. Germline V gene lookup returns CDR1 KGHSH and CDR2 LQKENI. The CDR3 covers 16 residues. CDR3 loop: CASSPPGGSYYNEQFF. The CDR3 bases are TGTGCCAGCTCACCACCAGGGGGCAGTTACTACAATGAGCAGTTCTTC. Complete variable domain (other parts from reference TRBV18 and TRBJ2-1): NAGVMQNPRHLVRRRGQEARLRCSPMKGHSHVYWYRQLPEEGLKFMVYLQKENIIDESGMPKERFSAEFPKEGPSILRIQQVVRGDSAAYFCASSPPGGSYYNEQFFGPGTRLTVL.

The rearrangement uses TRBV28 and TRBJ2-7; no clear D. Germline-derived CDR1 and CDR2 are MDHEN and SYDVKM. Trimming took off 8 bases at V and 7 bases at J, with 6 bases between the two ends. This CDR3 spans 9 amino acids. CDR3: CASGQEQYV. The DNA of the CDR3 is TGTGCCAGCGGGCAGGAGCAGTACGTC.